This T cell receptor (beta chain) was sequenced for a study of blood T cell repertoires in COVID-19. The wider study: T cells, B-cell-depleted T cells, or PBMCs provided the cDNA or gDNA that served as material.

Measured with immunoSEQ multiplex PCR; TCRdb has only the in-frame clones, and not every one. Among tens of thousands of clones listed, 84% were seen once. V was clipped by 2 bases and J by 2 bases, with 12 bases between them. The CDR3 has 16 amino acids. The germline gives CDR1 SGHTA, CDR2 FQGNSA. The sample consisted of peripheral blood. The receptor's source is a man between 60 and 75 years old with acute or convalescent COVID-19. The chain carries TRBV7-2 and TRBJ1-4, with a tentative D call TRBD1 (5 bases). CDR3 in DNA: TGTGCCAGCAGCTTATATCGGGGGAGCACTAATGAAAAACTGTTTTTT. As protein: CASSLYRGSTNEKLFF. Full variable domain (rest looked up from reference TRBV7-2 and TRBJ1-4): GAGVSQSPSNKVTEKGKDVELRCDPISGHTALYWYRQSLGQGLEFLIYFQGNSAPDKSGLPSDRFSAERTGGSVSTLTIQRTQQEDSAVYLCASSLYRGSTNEKLFFGSGTQLSVL.